Presented here are 19 T cell receptor beta chains from one specimen sequenced in a study of blood T cells in healthy people across ages (dated by TCRdb to the mid-2010s). The library was built by means of 5' RACE. The sequencer listed for this sample is Illumina HiSeq 2500. A second PCR of about 6 to 11 cycles was performed with a sample-barcoded 5' primer and a J-beta primer mix. TCRdb reprocessed the public reads (quality trimming at Q25 with fastp, clone calling with MiXCR) and kept in-frame beta chains. Each CDR3 protein appears once, grouped with its most common genes and DNA. Within this sample are approximately 360,000 distinct CDR3 sequences, with approximately 52% of them counted one time only. Jointly, the top ten make up under 65% of the sample. The sample comprised blood. The receptor source for this set is a man in his fifties or sixties in good health.

The chain employs TRBV6-6 and TRBJ2-5; either TRBD1 or TRBD2 may supply D (5 bases each). The CDR3 extends over 12 amino acids. Per the germline V gene, CDR1 is MNHNY and CDR2 is SVGAGI (reference sequence). V lost 8 bases to trimming and J lost 13 bases, with 20 bases between them. The CDR3 nucleotides read TGTGCCAGCGCCCCGGCTGGGGGTGAGCGGTACTTC. Translating it yields CASAPAGGERYF.

This clonotype appeared a single time. V is TRBV5-1 and J is TRBJ2-3, with D unclear. CDR1 is SGHRS and CDR2 is YFSETQ in the germline V gene. V shed 2 bases and J shed 0 bases, with 13 bases lying between them. This CDR3 spans 16 amino acids. The CDR3 coding sequence is TGCGCCAGCAGCTTCTCAAGTCATGAGAGCACAGATACGCAGTATTTT. Translation gives CASSFSSHESTDTQYF.

V gene TRBV27 combines with J gene TRBJ1-2; TRBD1 aligns across 7 bases. The CDR3 covers 14 residues. V lost 7 bases to trimming and J lost 4 bases; unmatched junction nucleotides: 9. In germline, CDR1 is MNHEY, CDR2 SMNVEV (reference sequence). DNA of the CDR3: TGTGCCAGCAAATTAGGTTGGGACAGCTATGGCTACACCTTC. Its protein is CASKLGWDSYGYTF.

This clonotype was recorded many times. The J gene is TRBJ2-7, the V gene TRBV5-6; a possible D gene is TRBD2 (5 bases). Trimming removed 4 bases at V and 0 bases at J, with 8 bases between. The CDR3 is made up of 13 amino acids. CDR1 SGHDT and CDR2 YYEEEE come from the germline V gene. The CDR3 reads CASSPRGSYEQYF. CDR3 nucleotide sequence: TGTGCCAGCAGCCCCCGGGGCTCCTACGAGCAGTACTTC.

The rearrangement joins TRBV7-8 to TRBJ2-1; D not certain. CDR3 size: 16 residues. Trimming pared 1 base from V and 9 bases from J, leaving 19 bases between. Germline CDR1 and CDR2: SGHVS and FQNEAQ. CDR3 region: CASSLGFRKLSPEQFF. The CDR3 region has the DNA TGTGCCAGCAGCTTAGGTTTCAGGAAATTGTCTCCTGAGCAGTTCTTC.

This chain connects TRBV6-5 to TRBJ2-3, with 7 bases aligning to TRBD1. The junction had 14 bases not matched to a gene; V was cut back by 0 bases and J by 14 bases. Germline lookup yields CDR1 MNHEY and CDR2 SVGAGI. This CDR3 spans 15 amino acids. Written as DNA, the CDR3 is TGTGCCAGCAGTTACTCTTCTACGAGGGGGCCGAGGCTGTATTTT. Translated, it gives CASSYSSTRGPRLYF.

V and J are TRBV6-5 and TRBJ1-1, with TRBD1 matching 9 bases. The CDR3 covers 12 residues. The germline gives CDR1 MNHEY, CDR2 SVGAGI. With 6 bases clipped from V and 6 bases from J, the junction kept 2 bases outside the gene matches. In DNA, the CDR3 is TGTGCCAGCAGACGGACAGGGGCTGAAGCTTTCTTT. Translated, it gives CASRRTGAEAFF.

In the case of this clonotype: This may be a read error, as it is one base from a much larger clone. This chain joins TRBV7-2 and TRBJ2-7; weak D call: TRBD2 (5 bases). This CDR3 comprises 16 residues. V was shortened by 1 base and J by 7 bases, with 20 bases between the two germline ends. Per the germline V gene, CDR1 is SGHTA and CDR2 is FQGNSA. The DNA for the CDR3 is TGTGCCAGCAGCTTAGGCGGTCAGCGGTTCTACAATGAGCAGTACTTC. This encodes CASSLGGQRFYNEQYF.

This chain connects TRBV12-5 to TRBJ2-2, with D perhaps matching TRBD2 (5 bases). The CDR3 is 13 residues long. CDR1 is LGHNT and CDR2 is FRNRAP in the germline V gene. Trimming cost V 1 base and J 7 bases, with 7 bases left between them. The CDR3 sequence: CASGLAGNGELFF. The CDR3 nucleotides are TGTGCTAGTGGTTTGGCGGGGAACGGGGAGCTGTTTTTT.

This clonotype was recorded at least ten times. The CDR3 here is CASSPTASGANVLTF. CDR3 coding DNA: TGTGCCAGCTCCCCGACAGCGTCTGGGGCCAACGTCCTGACTTTC. This chain joins TRBV18 and TRBJ2-6, with a tentative D call TRBD1 (5 bases). There are 15 residues in the CDR3. Trimming removed 6 bases from V and 1 base from J, with 10 bases in between. The V gene's germline CDR1 is KGHSH and CDR2 LQKENI.

J is TRBJ2-3 and V is TRBV6-1, with TRBD2 matching over 10 bases. Germline loops: CDR1 MNHNS, CDR2 SASEGT. The CDR3 covers 16 residues. Losses at the gene ends were 6 bases for V and 3 bases for J; bases not matched to a gene: 9. CDR3 sequence: CASSQSRTSGTDTQYF. CDR3 DNA sequence: TGTGCCAGCAGCCAGAGTCGGACTAGCGGAACAGATACGCAGTATTTT.

This clonotype has only a few counts. V and J are TRBV15 and TRBJ2-6; unclear D gene. This CDR3 is 15 amino acids long. The V end was cut by 5 bases, the J end by 2 bases, with 10 bases between. CDR1 is LNHNV, CDR2 YYDKDF, per germline (reference sequence). CDR3 DNA: TGTGCCACCAGCCCCCGGCAAGCTGGGGCCAACGTCCTGACTTTC. It is translated as CATSPRQAGANVLTF.

This chain links TRBV20-1 with TRBJ1-6, with D perhaps matching TRBD1 (6 bases). Per germline, CDR1 DFQATT and CDR2 SNEGSKA (reference sequence). Trimming pared 2 bases from V and 6 bases from J, leaving 11 bases between. The length of the CDR3 is 14 residues. In nucleotides, the CDR3 is TGCAGTGCTAGACGGGACACCTCTAATTCACCCCTCCACTTT. It translates to CSARRDTSNSPLHF.

This clonotype has at least ten counts. The V and J genes are TRBV7-2 and TRBJ2-1; either TRBD1 or TRBD2 may fit D (5 bases each). The ends were cut back, 6 bases at V and 8 bases at J, with 14 bases in the middle. Germline lookup yields CDR1 SGHTA and CDR2 FQGNSA. CDR3 length: 13 residues. Here the CDR3 reads CASRSGAKDEQFF. In DNA, the CDR3 is TGTGCCAGCAGGTCCGGGGCCAAGGATGAGCAGTTCTTC.

The rearrangement joins TRBV12-3 or TRBV12-4 to TRBJ2-3; no firm D call. The CDR3 spans 11 residues. V was shortened by 9 bases and J by 6 bases, with 10 bases between the two germline ends. The CDR3 here is CARSIGDTQYF. The CDR3, as DNA: TGTGCCAGATCAATAGGGGATACGCAGTATTTT.

The rearrangement joins TRBV28 to TRBJ2-7; the D call may be TRBD1 or TRBD2 (5 bases each). The V and J ends lost 3 bases and 2 bases respectively, with 14 bases between them. In germline, CDR1 is MDHEN, CDR2 SYDVKM. The length of the CDR3 is 15 residues. CDR3 sequence (DNA): TGTGCCAGCAGTTTCGGTGGGGGATATACCTACGAGCAGTACTTC. Translating it yields CASSFGGGYTYEQYF.

This clonotype was seen more than once but under ten times. This rearrangement joins TRBV4-3 to TRBJ2-3, with 10 bases identical to TRBD2. Germline CDR1 reads LGHNA; CDR2 reads YSLEER. The CDR3 is made up of 15 amino acids. Trimming at V came to 3 bases and at J to 6 bases, leaving 6 bases not matched to a gene. CDR3 sequence: CASSQGASGSDTQYF. The CDR3 bases are TGCGCCAGCAGCCAGGGAGCTAGCGGGAGCGATACGCAGTATTTT.

The V gene is TRBV10-3, the J gene TRBJ2-7; D perhaps matches TRBD2 (5 bases). The CDR3 spans 13 residues. V lost 0 bases and J lost 2, with 5 bases in between. CDR1 and CDR2 (germline): ENHRY, SYGVKD. Here the CDR3 reads CAISESGAYEQYF. The CDR3 region has the DNA TGTGCCATCAGTGAGTCCGGGGCCTACGAGCAGTACTTC.

In its sample, this clonotype was seen once. V and J are TRBV11-2 and TRBJ2-5, with 7 bases lining up with TRBD2. The J call may be faulty, since TRBJ2-7 better matches the DNA end. CDR1 and CDR2 (germline): SGHAT, FQNNGV. This CDR3 contains 13 residues. The CDR3 DNA sequence: TGTGCCAGCAGCTTATTAGGGAGGGACGAGCAGTACTTC. It specifies CASSLLGRDEQYF.